This TCR beta chain originates from a study of blood T cell repertoires in COVID-19. Study overall: PBMCs, B-cell-depleted T cells, or T cells were the source of the cDNA or gDNA that made up the material.

The V end was cut by 5 bases, the J end by 5 bases, with 18 bases between. The germline gives CDR1 LNHDA, CDR2 SQIVND (reference sequence). This CDR3 is 15 amino acids long. In terms of age and location, participants ranged from roughly 18 to 100 years and lived in about 25 US areas. Cohort placement rested on clinical history that participants reported themselves. Some clones are missing from TCRdb's copy, which holds only in-frame ones; the method was immunoSEQ multiplex PCR. The sample includes about 200,000 clones, around 81% of them seen just once. The V call is TRBV19, the J call TRBJ2-5, with TRBD2 as a possible D gene (5 bases). This TCR came from a woman aged 40 to 50 with acute COVID-19. Sequencing was performed on PBMCs or T cells enriched from blood (not recorded which). The CDR3, as DNA: TGTGCCAGTAGTCAAACAAGAGGACCGGGGGAGACCCAGTACTTC. Its protein is CASSQTRGPGETQYF. The full variable domain, completed using reference TRBV19 and TRBJ2-5, is DGGITQSPKYLFRKEGQNVTLSCEQNLNHDAMYWYRQDPGQGLRLIYYSQIVNDFQKGDIAEGYSVSREKKESFPLTVTSAQKNPTAFYLCASSQTRGPGETQYFGPGTRLLVL.